Listed here are 25 T cell receptor beta chains from one sample, sequenced in a study of T cell responses to AZD1222 COVID-19 vaccine. Assay used: immunoSEQ multiplex PCR; TCRdb lists only in-frame clones, some missing. Among under 150,000 clones listed, roughly 92% were seen once. Sequenced material: peripheral blood, taken 28 days after the second AZD1222 dose. The receptors were gathered from an adult who received the AZD1222 COVID-19 vaccine.

The chain has TRBV5-1 and TRBJ2-1; 10 bases are shared with TRBD2. Per germline, CDR1 SGHRS and CDR2 YFSETQ. The trim removed 4 bases at V and 5 bases at J, leaving 3 bases unmatched. This CDR3 comprises 14 residues. This CDR3 reads CASSAGTSDNEQFF. CDR3 bases: TGCGCCAGCAGCGCCGGGACTAGCGACAATGAGCAGTTCTTC.

The chain carries TRBV27 and TRBJ2-7; 9 nucleotides align to TRBD2. CDR1 and CDR2 (germline): MNHEY, SMNVEV (reference sequence). With 3 bases clipped from V and 5 bases from J, the junction kept 2 bases outside the gene matches. The CDR3 is 13 residues long. CDR3: CASSFSGRNEQYF. CDR3 nucleotide sequence: TGTGCCAGCAGTTTTAGCGGGAGAAACGAGCAGTACTTC.

The V gene is TRBV19, the J gene TRBJ1-4; D remains ambiguous. Trimming took 6 bases from V and 6 from J, leaving 14 bases between them. The CDR3 covers 14 residues. Germline V gene lookup returns CDR1 LNHDA and CDR2 SQIVND (reference sequence). CDR3 nucleotide sequence: TGTGCCAGTAGGAGCCTCTACTCGGATGAAAAACTGTTTTTT. It encodes CASRSLYSDEKLFF.

The rearrangement joins TRBV27 to TRBJ2-2; no definite D call. V dropped 1 base and J dropped 2 bases, with 8 bases sitting between them. The CDR3 is 15 residues long. Germline assignment: CDR1 MNHEY and CDR2 SMNVEV (reference sequence). CDR3 protein: CASSLWVHNTGELFF. CDR3 DNA sequence: TGTGCCAGCAGTTTATGGGTACATAACACCGGGGAGCTGTTTTTT.

The chain joins TRBV19 to TRBJ1-1; maybe TRBD1 (6 bases). Trimming pared 7 bases from V and 5 bases from J, leaving 17 bases between. This CDR3 contains 14 residues. Germline V gene lookup returns CDR1 LNHDA and CDR2 SQIVND (reference sequence). The CDR3 DNA is TGTGCCAGTAATGGGGGGGCGGTGGCGACTGAAGCTTTCTTT. This encodes CASNGGAVATEAFF.

This chain joins TRBV29-1 and TRBJ1-1; TRBD1 matches 7 bases. This CDR3 has 13 amino acids. The V segment lost 5 bases and the J segment 1 base; nucleotides outside the gene matches: 4. Per the germline V gene, CDR1 is SQVTM and CDR2 is ANQGSEA. The CDR3 sequence is CSVPTGSNTEAFF. The CDR3 DNA is TGCAGCGTTCCGACAGGGTCGAACACTGAAGCTTTCTTT.

The J gene is TRBJ2-3, the V gene TRBV30; TRBD2 matches 9 bases. The CDR3 extends over 14 amino acids. The J segment lost 4 bases and the V segment lost 8 bases, leaving 10 bases of the junction unmatched. CDR1 and CDR2 from the germline V gene are GTSNPN and SVGIG (reference sequence). CDR3 sequence reads: CALRGGREADTQYF. Here the CDR3 DNA reads TGTGCCCTTAGAGGCGGGAGGGAGGCAGATACGCAGTATTTT.

The V and J genes are TRBV15 and TRBJ1-1; D is ambiguous. CDR1 is LNHNV, CDR2 YYDKDF, per germline (reference sequence). The V gene lost 1 base and the J gene lost 2 bases, with 5 bases spanning the gap. The CDR3 sequence is 13 residues long. The CDR3 region has the DNA TGTGCCACCAGCAGAGCAGTCAACACTGAAGCTTTCTTT. It yields the protein CATSRAVNTEAFF.

This chain uses TRBV19 with TRBJ2-1, with D tentatively TRBD2 (7 bases). Trimming pared 6 bases from V and 5 bases from J, leaving 14 bases between. Looked up from germline, CDR1 is LNHDA and CDR2 is SQIVND (reference sequence). The CDR3 totals 14 residues. This CDR3 reads CASSLGGPNNEQFF. The CDR3 region has the DNA TGTGCCAGTAGCCTCGGGGGGCCAAACAATGAGCAGTTCTTC.

The chain is built from TRBV20-1 and TRBJ2-2; D is perhaps TRBD2 (5 bases). V was trimmed by 3 bases and J by 5 bases, leaving 19 bases between them. The CDR3 consists of 16 residues. The germline V gene encodes CDR1 DFQATT and CDR2 SNEGSKA (reference sequence). This CDR3 is CSASHKDKGGTGELFF. The CDR3, as DNA: TGCAGTGCTAGTCACAAAGACAAAGGCGGGACCGGGGAGCTGTTTTTT.

The chain joins TRBV14 to TRBJ2-1, with D maybe TRBD1 (6 bases). Trimming left V 0 bases short and J 0 bases short, with 15 bases between. This CDR3 region has 18 residues. Germline lookup yields CDR1 SGHDN and CDR2 FVKESK. Here the CDR3 DNA reads TGTGCCAGCAGCCAAGACCAATGGGGGCGGGTCTCCTACAATGAGCAGTTCTTC. It encodes CASSQDQWGRVSYNEQFF.

This rearrangement joins TRBV5-1 to TRBJ2-2; D unclear. The CDR3 runs 15 residues. In germline, CDR1 is SGHRS, CDR2 YFSETQ. Deletions cut 4 bases from V and 5 bases from J, with 15 bases between. CDR3 protein: CASSPLEAWTGELFF. CDR3 bases: TGCGCCAGCAGCCCGCTTGAAGCCTGGACCGGGGAGCTGTTTTTT.

In its sample, this clone was seen once. The chain recombines TRBV6-2 or TRBV6-3 with TRBJ2-2; TRBD1 aligns across 7 bases. After removal of 5 bases from V and 0 bases from J, the junction contained 3 bases not matched to a gene. The CDR3 is 15 residues long. Germline V gene sequence: CDR1 MNHEY, CDR2 SVGEGT. CDR3 bases: TGTGCCAGCAGTACCGGGACAGCGAACACCGGGGAGCTGTTTTTT. It is translated as CASSTGTANTGELFF.

This sequence joins TRBV4-1 and TRBJ2-2, with 8 nucleotides matching TRBD1. The CDR3 contains 15 residues. Germline values: CDR1 MGHRA, CDR2 YSYEKL. With 3 bases clipped from V and 3 bases from J, the junction kept 3 bases outside the gene matches. CDR3 region: CASSQETGDTGELFF. The CDR3 coding sequence is TGCGCCAGCAGCCAGGAGACAGGGGACACCGGGGAGCTGTTTTTT.

The chain recombines TRBV13 with TRBJ2-3; D gene uncertain. This CDR3 is built from 15 residues. V was clipped by 5 bases and J by 2 bases, with 14 bases between them. The V gene's germline CDR1 is PRHDT and CDR2 FYEKMQ (reference sequence). In DNA form, the CDR3 reads TGTGCCAGCAGCGCCAACGGGTTTTACACAGATACGCAGTATTTT. Translating it yields CASSANGFYTDTQYF.

The chain employs TRBV29-1 and TRBJ1-4; D is uncertain. CDR1 and CDR2 (germline): SQVTM, ANQGSEA. The V end was cut by 5 bases, the J end by 7 bases, with 11 bases between. This CDR3 spans 12 amino acids. CDR3 protein: CSVRTEGEKLFF. For the CDR3, the DNA is TGCAGCGTTCGGACCGAGGGTGAAAAACTGTTTTTT.

J is TRBJ2-1 and V is TRBV20-1; possible D gene TRBD1, 5 bases. Per the germline V gene, CDR1 is DFQATT and CDR2 is SNEGSKA (reference sequence). This CDR3 has 14 amino acids. Trimming shortened V by 3 bases and J by 5 bases, and 14 bases separated the two germline ends. The CDR3, as DNA: TGCAGTGCTAGTAGAGCTGGACAAAACAATGAGCAGTTCTTC. Protein product: CSASRAGQNNEQFF.

The chain combines TRBV19 with TRBJ2-1, with 10 bases lining up with TRBD2. V was clipped by 4 bases and J by 0 bases; unmatched bases: 6. CDR3 length equals 17 residues. In germline, CDR1 is LNHDA, CDR2 SQIVND (reference sequence). CDR3 amino acids: CASSSSSGSRSYNEQFF. CDR3 nucleotide sequence: TGTGCCAGTAGTAGTTCTAGCGGGAGTCGCTCCTACAATGAGCAGTTCTTC.

The chain joins TRBV27 to TRBJ2-7; TRBD1 matches at 7 bases. With V trimmed by 7 bases and J by 0 bases, 6 bases remained unmatched. CDR1 is MNHEY, CDR2 SMNVEV, per germline (reference sequence). This CDR3 spans 14 amino acids. The CDR3 DNA is TGTGCCAGCACCCCGGGACAGTTCTCCTACGAGCAGTACTTC. Amino acids: CASTPGQFSYEQYF.

V usage is TRBV5-5 and J usage is TRBJ2-3; D is undetermined. V was shortened by 0 bases and J by 5 bases, with 4 bases between the two germline ends. Germline V gene data show CDR1 as SGHKS and CDR2 as YYEKEE (reference sequence). The CDR3 is made up of 12 amino acids. CDR3 nucleotides: TGTGCCAGCAGCTTGGTTGGAGATACGCAGTATTTT. Translated: CASSLVGDTQYF.

The rearrangement uses TRBV12-5 and TRBJ2-1, with a tentative D call TRBD1 (5 bases). CDR1 and CDR2 (germline): LGHNT, FRNRAP. The CDR3 runs 15 residues. The V end was cut by 1 base, the J end by 7 bases, with 14 bases between. CDR3 loop: CASGLGQSPLNEQFF. The CDR3 region has the DNA TGTGCTAGTGGTTTGGGACAGTCCCCCCTAAATGAGCAGTTCTTC.

CDR3 amino acids: CATSREDREVETQYF. The CDR3 DNA is TGTGCCACCAGCAGGGAGGACAGGGAAGTTGAGACCCAGTACTTC. The genes are TRBV15 and TRBJ2-5, with TRBD1 matching 8 bases. The V segment lost 3 bases and the J segment 5 bases; nucleotides outside the gene matches: 8. This CDR3 contains 15 residues. Germline CDR1 LNHNV, CDR2 YYDKDF (reference sequence). The whole variable domain, filled in from reference TRBV15 and TRBJ2-5, reads DAMVIQNPRYQVTQFGKPVTLSCSQTLNHNVMYWYQQKSSQAPKLLFHYYDKDFNNEADTPDNFQSRRPNTSFCFLDIRSPGLGDTAMYLCATSREDREVETQYFGPGTRLLVL.

About this clone: One end of the junction is discordant with germline, which a read error may explain. This sequence joins TRBV30 and TRBJ1-1; no clear D. CDR3 length: 15 residues. Germline CDR1 GTSNPN, CDR2 SVGIG (reference sequence). The CDR3 nucleotides read TGTGCCCGGAGTGTACTCGGGCTGGTGAGTACTGAAGCTTTCTTT. Amino acids: CARSVLGLVSTEAFF.

V usage is TRBV5-4 and J usage is TRBJ2-3; D might be TRBD2 (5 bases). The germline V gene encodes CDR1 SGHNT and CDR2 YYREEE (reference sequence). The ends were cut back, 2 bases at V and 5 bases at J, with 9 bases in the middle. The CDR3 loop spans 13 amino acids. The CDR3 here is CASSLGAEDTQYF. CDR3 sequence (DNA): TGTGCCAGCAGCTTAGGAGCGGAAGATACGCAGTATTTT.

The chain employs TRBV29-1 and TRBJ1-3, with TRBD1 matching over 9 bases. After removal of 6 bases from V and 2 bases from J, the junction contained 5 bases not matched to a gene. CDR3 length equals 14 residues. Germline CDR1 is SQVTM and CDR2 is ANQGSEA. CDR3 sequence: CSVLDRGTGNTIYF. The CDR3 DNA sequence: TGCAGCGTGTTGGACAGGGGTACTGGAAACACCATATATTTT.